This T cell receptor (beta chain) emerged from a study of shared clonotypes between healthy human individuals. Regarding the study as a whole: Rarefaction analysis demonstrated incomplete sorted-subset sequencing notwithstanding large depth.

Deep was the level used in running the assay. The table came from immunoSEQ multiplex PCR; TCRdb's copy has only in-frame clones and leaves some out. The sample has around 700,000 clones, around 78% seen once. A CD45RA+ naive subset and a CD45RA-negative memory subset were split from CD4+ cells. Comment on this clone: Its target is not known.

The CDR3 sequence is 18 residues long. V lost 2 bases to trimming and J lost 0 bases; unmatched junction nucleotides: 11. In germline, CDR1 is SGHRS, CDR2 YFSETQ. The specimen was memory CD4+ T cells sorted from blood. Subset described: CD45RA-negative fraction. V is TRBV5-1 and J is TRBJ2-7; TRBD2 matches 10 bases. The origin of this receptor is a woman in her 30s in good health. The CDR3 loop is CASSFASAGGRSSYEQYF. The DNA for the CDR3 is TGCGCCAGCAGCTTCGCCTCAGCGGGAGGGCGAAGCTCCTACGAGCAGTACTTC.